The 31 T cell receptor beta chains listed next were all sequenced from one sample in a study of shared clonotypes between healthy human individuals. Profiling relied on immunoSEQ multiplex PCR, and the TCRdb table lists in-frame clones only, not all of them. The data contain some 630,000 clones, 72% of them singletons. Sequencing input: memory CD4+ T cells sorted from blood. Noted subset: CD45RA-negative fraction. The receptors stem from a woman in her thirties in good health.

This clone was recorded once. CDR3 DNA sequence: TGTGCCAGCAGCTTAGCGGGAGGATGGGGCGAGCAGTACTTC. Residues: CASSLAGGWGEQYF. V gene TRBV11-2 combines with J gene TRBJ2-7; 7 bases agree with TRBD2. The germline gives CDR1 SGHAT, CDR2 FQNNGV. The CDR3 has 14 residues. J was trimmed by 6 bases and V by 1 base; bases with no gene match: 6.

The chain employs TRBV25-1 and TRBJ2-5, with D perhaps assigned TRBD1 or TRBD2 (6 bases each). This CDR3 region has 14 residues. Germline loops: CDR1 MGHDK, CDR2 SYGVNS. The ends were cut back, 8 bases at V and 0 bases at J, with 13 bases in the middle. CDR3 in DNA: TGTGCCAGCGGACAAGGGGGGAACCAAGAGACCCAGTACTTC. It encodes CASGQGGNQETQYF.

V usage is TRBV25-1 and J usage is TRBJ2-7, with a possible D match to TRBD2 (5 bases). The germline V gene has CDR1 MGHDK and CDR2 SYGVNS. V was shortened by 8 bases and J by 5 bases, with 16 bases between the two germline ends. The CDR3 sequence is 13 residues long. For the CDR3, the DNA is TGTGCCAGCGCCGAGGGTTATAAGGACGAGCAGTACTTC. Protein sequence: CASAEGYKDEQYF.

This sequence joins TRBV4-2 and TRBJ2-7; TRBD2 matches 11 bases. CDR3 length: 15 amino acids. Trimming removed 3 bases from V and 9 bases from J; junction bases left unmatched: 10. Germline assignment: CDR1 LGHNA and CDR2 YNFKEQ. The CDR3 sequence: CASSQAGTSGLVQYF. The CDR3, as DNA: TGTGCCAGCAGCCAGGCCGGGACTAGCGGTCTGGTGCAGTACTTC.

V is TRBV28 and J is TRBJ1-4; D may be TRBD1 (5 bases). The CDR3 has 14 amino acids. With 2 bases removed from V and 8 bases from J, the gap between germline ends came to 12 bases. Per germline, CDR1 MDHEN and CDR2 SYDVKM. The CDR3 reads CASSLVREEEKLFF. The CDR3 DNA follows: TGTGCCAGCAGTTTAGTCAGGGAGGAGGAAAAACTGTTTTTT. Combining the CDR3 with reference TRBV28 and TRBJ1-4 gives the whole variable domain DVKVTQSSRYLVKRTGEKVFLECVQDMDHENMFWYRQDPGLGLRLIYFSYDVKMKEKGDIPEGYSVSREKKERFSLILESASTNQTSMYLCASSLVREEEKLFFGSGTQLSVL.

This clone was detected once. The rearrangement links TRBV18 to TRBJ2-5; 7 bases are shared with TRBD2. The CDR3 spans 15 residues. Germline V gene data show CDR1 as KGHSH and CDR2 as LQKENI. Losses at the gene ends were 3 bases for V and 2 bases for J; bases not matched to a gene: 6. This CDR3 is CASSPMKAGQETQYF. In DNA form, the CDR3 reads TGTGCCAGCTCACCCATGAAAGCGGGGCAAGAGACCCAGTACTTC.

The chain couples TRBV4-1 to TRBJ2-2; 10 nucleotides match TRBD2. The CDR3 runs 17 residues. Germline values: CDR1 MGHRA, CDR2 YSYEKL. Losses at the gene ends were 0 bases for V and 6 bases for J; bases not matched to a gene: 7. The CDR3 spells CASSQEGAGGSPGELFF. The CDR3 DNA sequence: TGCGCCAGCAGCCAAGAGGGAGCGGGAGGGTCCCCCGGGGAGCTGTTTTTT.

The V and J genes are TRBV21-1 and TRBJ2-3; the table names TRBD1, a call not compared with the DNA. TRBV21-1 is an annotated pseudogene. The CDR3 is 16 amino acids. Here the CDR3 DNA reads TGTGCCAGCAGCATGTGGACAGTAACTAGCACAGATACGCAGTATTTT. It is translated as CASSMWTVTSTDTQYF.

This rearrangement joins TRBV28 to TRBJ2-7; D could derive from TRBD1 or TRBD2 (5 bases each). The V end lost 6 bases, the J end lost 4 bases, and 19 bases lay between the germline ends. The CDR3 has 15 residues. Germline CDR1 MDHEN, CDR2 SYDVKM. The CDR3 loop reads CASSPPGTELYEQYF. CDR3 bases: TGTGCCAGCAGCCCCCCCGGGACGGAGCTATACGAGCAGTACTTC. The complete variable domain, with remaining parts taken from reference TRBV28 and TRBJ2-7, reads DVKVTQSSRYLVKRTGEKVFLECVQDMDHENMFWYRQDPGLGLRLIYFSYDVKMKEKGDIPEGYSVSREKKERFSLILESASTNQTSMYLCASSPPGTELYEQYFGPGTRLTVT.

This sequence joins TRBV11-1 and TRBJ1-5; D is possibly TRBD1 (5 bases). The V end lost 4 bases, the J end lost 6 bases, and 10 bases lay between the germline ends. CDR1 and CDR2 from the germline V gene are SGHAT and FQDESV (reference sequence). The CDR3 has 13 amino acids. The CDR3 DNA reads TGTGCCAGCAGCTCCGGGGGGTCTCAGCCCCAGCATTTT. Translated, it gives CASSSGGSQPQHF. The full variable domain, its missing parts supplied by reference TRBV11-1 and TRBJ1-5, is EAEVAQSPRYKITEKSQAVAFWCDPISGHATLYWYRQILGQGPELLVQFQDESVVDDSQLPKDRFSAERLKGVDSTLKIQPAELGDSAMYLCASSSGGSQPQHFGDGTRLSIL.

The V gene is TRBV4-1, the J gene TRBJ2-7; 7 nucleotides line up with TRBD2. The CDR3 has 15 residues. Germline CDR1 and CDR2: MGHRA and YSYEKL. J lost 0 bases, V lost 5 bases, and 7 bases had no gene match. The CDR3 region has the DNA TGCGCCAGCAGCAATGCCGCGGGAGTCTCCTACGAGCAGTACTTC. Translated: CASSNAAGVSYEQYF.

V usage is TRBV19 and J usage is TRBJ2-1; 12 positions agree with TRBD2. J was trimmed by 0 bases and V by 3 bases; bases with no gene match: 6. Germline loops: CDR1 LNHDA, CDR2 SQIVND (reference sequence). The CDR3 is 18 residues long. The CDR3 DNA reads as TGTGCCAGTAGTATGGTTGGACTAGCGGGATCCTCCTACAATGAGCAGTTCTTC. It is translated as CASSMVGLAGSSYNEQFF.

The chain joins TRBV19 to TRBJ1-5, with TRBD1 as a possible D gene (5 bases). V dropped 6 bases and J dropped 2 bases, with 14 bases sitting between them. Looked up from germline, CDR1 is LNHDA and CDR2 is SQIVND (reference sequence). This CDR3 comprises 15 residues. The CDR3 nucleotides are TGTGCCAGTAGACAAAAGGACACCCGCAATCAGCCCCAGCATTTT. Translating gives CASRQKDTRNQPQHF. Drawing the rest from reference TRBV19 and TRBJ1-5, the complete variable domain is DGGITQSPKYLFRKEGQNVTLSCEQNLNHDAMYWYRQDPGQGLRLIYYSQIVNDFQKGDIAEGYSVSREKKESFPLTVTSAQKNPTAFYLCASRQKDTRNQPQHFGDGTRLSIL.

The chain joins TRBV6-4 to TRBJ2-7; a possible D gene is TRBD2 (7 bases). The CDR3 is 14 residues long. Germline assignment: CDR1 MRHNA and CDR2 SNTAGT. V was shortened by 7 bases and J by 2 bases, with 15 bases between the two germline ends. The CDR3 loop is CASIGGGDAYEQYF. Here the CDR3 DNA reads TGTGCCAGCATAGGCGGGGGCGACGCCTACGAGCAGTACTTC.

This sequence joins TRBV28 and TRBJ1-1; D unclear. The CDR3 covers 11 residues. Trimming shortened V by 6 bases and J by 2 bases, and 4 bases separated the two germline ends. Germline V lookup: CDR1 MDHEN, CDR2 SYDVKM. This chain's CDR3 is CASRANTEAFF. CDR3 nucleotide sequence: TGTGCCAGCAGAGCTAACACTGAAGCTTTCTTT.

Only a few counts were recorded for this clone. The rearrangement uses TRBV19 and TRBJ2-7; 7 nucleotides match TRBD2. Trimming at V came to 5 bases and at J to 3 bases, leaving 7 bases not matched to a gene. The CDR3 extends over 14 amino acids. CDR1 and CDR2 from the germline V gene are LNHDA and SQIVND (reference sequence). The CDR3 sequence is CASSPRAGNYEQYF. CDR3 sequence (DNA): TGTGCCAGTAGTCCCCGAGCGGGGAACTACGAGCAGTACTTC.

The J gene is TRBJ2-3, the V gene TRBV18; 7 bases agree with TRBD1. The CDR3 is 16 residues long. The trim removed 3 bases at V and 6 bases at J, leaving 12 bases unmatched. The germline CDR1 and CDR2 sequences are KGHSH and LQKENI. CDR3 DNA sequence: TGTGCCAGCTCACCGGGACAGCGTCACCTCAAGGATACGCAGTATTTT. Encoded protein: CASSPGQRHLKDTQYF.

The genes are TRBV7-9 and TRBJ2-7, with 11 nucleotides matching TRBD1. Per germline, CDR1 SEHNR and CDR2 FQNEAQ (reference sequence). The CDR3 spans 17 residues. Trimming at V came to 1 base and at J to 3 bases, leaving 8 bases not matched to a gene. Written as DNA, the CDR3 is TGTGCCAGCAGCTTAGTCTCCGGACAGGGGGCGGACTACGAGCAGTACTTC. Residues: CASSLVSGQGADYEQYF.

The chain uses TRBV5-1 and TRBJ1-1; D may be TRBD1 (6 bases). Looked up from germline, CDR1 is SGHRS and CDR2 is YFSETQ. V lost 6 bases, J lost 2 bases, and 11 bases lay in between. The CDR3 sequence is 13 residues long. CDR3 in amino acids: CASTKGGNTEAFF. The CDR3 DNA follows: TGCGCCAGCACAAAGGGGGGAAACACTGAAGCTTTCTTT. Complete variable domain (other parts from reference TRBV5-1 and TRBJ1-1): KAGVTQTPRYLIKTRGQQVTLSCSPISGHRSVSWYQQTPGQGLQFLFEYFSETQRNKGNFPGRFSGRQFSNSRSEMNVSTLELGDSALYLCASTKGGNTEAFFGQGTRLTVV.

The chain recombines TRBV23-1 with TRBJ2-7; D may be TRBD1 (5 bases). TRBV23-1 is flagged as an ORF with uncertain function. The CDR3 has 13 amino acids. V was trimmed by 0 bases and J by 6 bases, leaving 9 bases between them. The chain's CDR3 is CASSQSDQGEQYF. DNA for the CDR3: TGCGCCAGCAGTCAATCGGACCAGGGCGAGCAGTACTTC.

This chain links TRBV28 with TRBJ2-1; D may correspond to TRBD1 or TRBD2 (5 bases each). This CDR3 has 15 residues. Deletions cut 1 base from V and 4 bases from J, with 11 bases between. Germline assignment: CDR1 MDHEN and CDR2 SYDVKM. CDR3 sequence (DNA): TGTGCCAGCAGTTTATCCGGGGCGGGTTACAATGAGCAGTTCTTC. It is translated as CASSLSGAGYNEQFF.

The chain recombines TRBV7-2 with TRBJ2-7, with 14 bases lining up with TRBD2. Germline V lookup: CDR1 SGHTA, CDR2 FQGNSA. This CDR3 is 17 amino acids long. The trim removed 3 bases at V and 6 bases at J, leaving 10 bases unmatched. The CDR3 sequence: CASSFTGTSGSTGEQYF. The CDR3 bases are TGTGCCAGCAGCTTTACCGGGACTAGCGGGAGTACTGGCGAGCAGTACTTC.

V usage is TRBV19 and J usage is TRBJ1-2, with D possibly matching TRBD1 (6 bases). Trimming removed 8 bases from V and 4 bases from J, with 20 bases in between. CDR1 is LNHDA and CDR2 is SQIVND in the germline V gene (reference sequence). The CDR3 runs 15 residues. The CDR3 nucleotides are TGTGCCAGTCTCCCCACAGGGAGCCAAACCTATGGCTACACCTTC. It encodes CASLPTGSQTYGYTF.

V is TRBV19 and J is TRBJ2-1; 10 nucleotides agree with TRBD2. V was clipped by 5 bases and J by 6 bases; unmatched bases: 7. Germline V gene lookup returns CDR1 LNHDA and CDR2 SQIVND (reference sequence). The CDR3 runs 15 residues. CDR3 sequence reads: CASSSLLAGGNEQFF. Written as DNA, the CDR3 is TGTGCCAGTAGTTCCCTATTAGCGGGAGGCAATGAGCAGTTCTTC.

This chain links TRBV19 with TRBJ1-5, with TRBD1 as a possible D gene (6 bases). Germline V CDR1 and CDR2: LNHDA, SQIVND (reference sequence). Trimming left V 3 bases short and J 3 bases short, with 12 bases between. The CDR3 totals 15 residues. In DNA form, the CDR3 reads TGTGCCAGTAGTATGTATGGACAGAACAATCAGCCCCAGCATTTT. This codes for CASSMYGQNNQPQHF. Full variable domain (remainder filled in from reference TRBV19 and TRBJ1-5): DGGITQSPKYLFRKEGQNVTLSCEQNLNHDAMYWYRQDPGQGLRLIYYSQIVNDFQKGDIAEGYSVSREKKESFPLTVTSAQKNPTAFYLCASSMYGQNNQPQHFGDGTRLSIL.

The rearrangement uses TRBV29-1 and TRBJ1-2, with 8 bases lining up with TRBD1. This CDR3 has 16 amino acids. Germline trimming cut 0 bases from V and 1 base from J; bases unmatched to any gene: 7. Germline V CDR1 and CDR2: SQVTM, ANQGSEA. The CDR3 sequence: CSVEEWTGRLNYGYTF. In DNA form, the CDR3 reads TGCAGCGTTGAAGAATGGACAGGGAGACTTAACTATGGCTACACCTTC. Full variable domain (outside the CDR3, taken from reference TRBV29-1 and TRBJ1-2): SAVISQKPSRDICQRGTSLTIQCQVDSQVTMMFWYRQQPGQSLTLIATANQGSEATYESGFVIDKFPISRPNLTFSTLTVSNMSPEDSSIYLCSVEEWTGRLNYGYTFGSGTRLTVV.

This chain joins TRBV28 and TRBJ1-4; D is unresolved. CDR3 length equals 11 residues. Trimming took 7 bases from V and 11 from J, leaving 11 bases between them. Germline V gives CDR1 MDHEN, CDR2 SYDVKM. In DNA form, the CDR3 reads TGTGCCAGCAAAACCCCTGAGAAACTGTTTTTT. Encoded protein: CASKTPEKLFF.

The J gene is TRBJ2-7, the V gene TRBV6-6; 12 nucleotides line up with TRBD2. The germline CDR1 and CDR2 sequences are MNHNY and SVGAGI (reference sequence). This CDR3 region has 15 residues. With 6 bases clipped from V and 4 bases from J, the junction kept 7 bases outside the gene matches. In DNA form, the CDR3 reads TGTGCCAGCAGGTTGACTAGCGGGAGAGGGTACGAGCAGTACTTC. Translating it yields CASRLTSGRGYEQYF.

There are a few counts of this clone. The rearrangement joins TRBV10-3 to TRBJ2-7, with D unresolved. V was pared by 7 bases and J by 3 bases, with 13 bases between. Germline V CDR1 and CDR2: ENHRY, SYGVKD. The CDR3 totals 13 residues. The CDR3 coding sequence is TGTGCCATCAAGGTCGGCTTAAACTACGAGCAGTACTTC. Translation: CAIKVGLNYEQYF.

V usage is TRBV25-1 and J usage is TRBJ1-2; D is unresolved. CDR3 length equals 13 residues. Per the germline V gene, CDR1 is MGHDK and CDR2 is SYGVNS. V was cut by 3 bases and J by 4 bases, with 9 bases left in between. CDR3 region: CASSDGRIYGYTF. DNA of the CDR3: TGTGCCAGCAGTGACGGACGGATCTATGGCTACACCTTC.

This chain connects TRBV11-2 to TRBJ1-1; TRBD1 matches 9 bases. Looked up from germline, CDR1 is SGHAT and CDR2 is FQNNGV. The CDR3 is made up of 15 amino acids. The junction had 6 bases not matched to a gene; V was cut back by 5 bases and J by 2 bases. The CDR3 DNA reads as TGTGCCAGCAGCCGAATACAGGGGGCTAACACTGAAGCTTTCTTT. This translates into CASSRIQGANTEAFF.